Listed below are T cell receptor beta chains from one sample, sequenced in a study of CD8 T cells in Susac syndrome. TCRdb re-analysed the immunoSEQ multiplex PCR reads in MiXCR, keeping a single row per CDR3 protein. This table holds 150,000 to 200,000 distinct CDR3 sequences, nearly 97% found once. The source material was CD4+ T cells from PBMCs. The receptor set was obtained from a human donor with multiple sclerosis. Each CDR3 is given with its conserved first and last residue. D genes are given only for firm matches. The size field is filled for only some rows; it gives once, few, many or a size class.

J gene: TRBJ1-1; D gene: .; V gene: TRBV15; clone size: .; CDR3 DNA: TGTGCCACCAGCAGAGATAAGCCGGGGGAGGCCCTGAACACTGAAGCTTTCTTT; CDR3 protein: CATSRDKPGEALNTEAFF
J gene: TRBJ1-2; D gene: .; V gene: TRBV7-2; clone size: few; CDR3 DNA: TGTGCCAGCAGCCCCACTGGGCCCTATGGCTACACCTTC; CDR3 protein: CASSPTGPYGYTF
J gene: TRBJ2-1; D gene: TRBD2; V gene: TRBV6-6; clone size: .; CDR3 DNA: TGTGCCAGCAGTCCCGTTAGCGGGGAGTACAATGAGCAGTTCTTC; CDR3 protein: CASSPVSGEYNEQFF
J gene: TRBJ2-1; D gene: .; V gene: TRBV6-6; clone size: .; CDR3 DNA: TGTGCCAGCAGACTCGGTGGGCTAGGCAATTACAATGAGCAGTTCTTC; CDR3 protein: CASRLGGLGNYNEQFF
J gene: TRBJ2-3; D gene: TRBD2; V gene: TRBV7-9; clone size: .; CDR3 DNA: TGTGCCAGCAGCTCCCAAAGCGGGGGAGTCACAGATACGCAGTATTTT; CDR3 protein: CASSSQSGGVTDTQYF
J gene: TRBJ1-1; D gene: TRBD1; V gene: TRBV9; clone size: .; CDR3 DNA: TGTGCCAGCAGCGTATTCCCCGCAGGGGGGTACATGAACACTGAAGCTTTCTTT; CDR3 protein: CASSVFPAGGYMNTEAFF
J gene: TRBJ2-7; D gene: TRBD1; V gene: TRBV20-1; clone size: .; CDR3 DNA: TGCAGTGCTGCTAAACCGGGACAGGGGGCCTACGAGCAGTACTTC; CDR3 protein: CSAAKPGQGAYEQYF
J gene: TRBJ1-2; D gene: .; V gene: TRBV5-4; clone size: .; CDR3 DNA: TGTGCCAGCAGCGCAGAGCCCTATGGCTACACCTTC; CDR3 protein: CASSAEPYGYTF
J gene: TRBJ2-5; D gene: .; V gene: TRBV5-1; clone size: .; CDR3 DNA: TGCGCCAGCAGCTTCGGCAACCAAGAGACCCAGTACTTC; CDR3 protein: CASSFGNQETQYF
J gene: TRBJ1-2; D gene: .; V gene: TRBV30; clone size: .; CDR3 DNA: TGTGCCTGGAGTGTATCATCGGCCGGCTATGGCTACACCTTC; CDR3 protein: CAWSVSSAGYGYTF
J gene: TRBJ1-6; D gene: .; V gene: TRBV7-8; clone size: .; CDR3 DNA: TGTGCCAGCAGCTTTCCCGCAGGAAACTCCTATAATTCACCCCTCCACTTT; CDR3 protein: CASSFPAGNSYNSPLHF
J gene: TRBJ2-1; D gene: TRBD2; V gene: TRBV20-1; clone size: .; CDR3 DNA: TGCAGTGAAAGCGGGGGTGACAATGAGCAGTTCTTC; CDR3 protein: CSESGGDNEQFF
J gene: TRBJ1-2; D gene: .; V gene: TRBV6-5; clone size: once; CDR3 DNA: TGTGCCAGCAGTGACAGCTATGGCTACACCTTC; CDR3 protein: CASSDSYGYTF
J gene: TRBJ1-1; D gene: .; V gene: TRBV30; clone size: .; CDR3 DNA: TGTGCCTGGAGTGGCACGAACACTGAAGCTTTCTTT; CDR3 protein: CAWSGTNTEAFF
J gene: TRBJ2-3; D gene: TRBD2; V gene: TRBV28; clone size: .; CDR3 DNA: TGTGCCAGCAGTACCCTAGCGGGGAGTACAGATACGCAGTATTTT; CDR3 protein: CASSTLAGSTDTQYF
J gene: TRBJ2-1; D gene: .; V gene: TRBV7-2; clone size: .; CDR3 DNA: TGTGCCAGCAGTCCGCGGCGCCGCTCCTACAATGAGCAGTTCTTC; CDR3 protein: CASSPRRRSYNEQFF
J gene: TRBJ2-7; D gene: .; V gene: TRBV6-2/TRBV6-3; clone size: .; CDR3 DNA: TGTGCCAGTGATCCAGGATTCTACTCCTACGAGCAGTACTTC; CDR3 protein: CASDPGFYSYEQYF
J gene: TRBJ1-2; D gene: TRBD1; V gene: TRBV30; clone size: .; CDR3 DNA: TGTGCCTGGGGTAGACAGGGGGGTGATGGCTACACCTTC; CDR3 protein: CAWGRQGGDGYTF
J gene: TRBJ2-3; D gene: .; V gene: TRBV30; clone size: .; CDR3 DNA: TGTGCCTATAACCTGGGTCCAGATACGCAGTATTTT; CDR3 protein: CAYNLGPDTQYF
J gene: TRBJ2-1; D gene: TRBD2; V gene: TRBV6-1; clone size: .; CDR3 DNA: TGTGCCAGCTCTAGCGGGGCCCTTTACAATGAGCAGTTCTTC; CDR3 protein: CASSSGALYNEQFF
J gene: TRBJ1-6; D gene: .; V gene: TRBV30; clone size: .; CDR3 DNA: TGTGCCTGGAGTGTACCGGGTAGATTCAATTCACCCCTCCACTTT; CDR3 protein: CAWSVPGRFNSPLHF
J gene: TRBJ2-1; D gene: .; V gene: TRBV29-1; clone size: .; CDR3 DNA: TGCAGCGTTGAGGGTCAGAGCTCCTACAATGAGCAGTTCTTC; CDR3 protein: CSVEGQSSYNEQFF